A selection of T cell receptor beta chains follows, all from one sample in a study of blood T cell repertoires in COVID-19. TCRdb keeps only in-frame clones here, not all; method: immunoSEQ multiplex PCR. Among 250,000 or so clones listed, 70% to 90% were seen once. Sequencing input: PBMCs or T cells enriched from blood (not recorded which). The source of these receptors is a woman aged 45-65 years who had been exposed to COVID-19. The CDR3 runs from the conserved cysteine through the conserved F or W. The D gene is left open where the match is weak. Only part of the rows carry a size: once, few, many, or a class if the clone is expanded.

cdr3_nt | cdr3_aa | j_call | d_call | v_call | clone_size
TGTGCCAGCAGCGCCCGGACTACCCAGGGCGGCTATGGCTACACCTTC | CASSARTTQGGYGYTF | TRBJ1-2 | NA | TRBV3-1/TRBV3-2 | NA
TGCGCCAGCAGGCCCACAGGGGTGAACACTGAAGCTTTCTTT | CASRPTGVNTEAFF | TRBJ1-1 | TRBD1 | TRBV5-1 | NA
TGTGCCAGCAGCGTTACCGGGACTCCTTCCTACGAGCAGTACTTC | CASSVTGTPSYEQYF | TRBJ2-7 | NA | TRBV6-2/TRBV6-3 | NA
TGTGCCAGCAGCCCTCCGGGGTCGGCTGGAAACACCATATATTTT | CASSPPGSAGNTIYF | TRBJ1-3 | NA | TRBV28 | NA
TGTGCCAGCTCGGGGGGGCGAGGTGTATCACCCCTCCACTTT | CASSGGRGVSPLHF | TRBJ1-6 | NA | TRBV28 | NA
TGTGCCAGCAGCCACTTCCTTGAGGGAGAAACTGAAGCTTTCTTT | CASSHFLEGETEAFF | TRBJ1-1 | NA | TRBV14 | NA
TGTGCCAGCAGCTTAGGTTCCTGGGAGAGGGGGAAGACCCAGTACTTC | CASSLGSWERGKTQYF | TRBJ2-5 | NA | TRBV11-2 | NA
TGTGCCAGCAGTTTATCGCCCAGGGGGGAAGCTTTCTTT | CASSLSPRGEAFF | TRBJ1-1 | TRBD1 | TRBV27 | NA
TGTGCCAGCAGCCAAGGTAGCAGGGTAGGAGAGACCCAGTACTTC | CASSQGSRVGETQYF | TRBJ2-5 | NA | TRBV3-1/TRBV3-2 | NA
TGTGCCAGCAGTTCCGTCGGGGGATTGGTGAAGACCCAGTACTTC | CASSSVGGLVKTQYF | TRBJ2-5 | NA | TRBV28 | NA
TGTGCCAGCAGCTTAGCGTGGACAGGGGGCGGCTACACCTTC | CASSLAWTGGGYTF | TRBJ1-2 | TRBD1 | TRBV7-8 | NA
TGTGCCAGCAGCACCCGAGGGGGGGCCCAATGGCAGTTCTTC | CASSTRGGAQWQFF | TRBJ2-1 | NA | TRBV7-2 | NA
TGTGCCAGCACCCAGCGCGGGTTTAAACCTGAAGCTTTCTTT | CASTQRGFKPEAFF | TRBJ1-1 | NA | TRBV28 | NA
TGTGCCAGCAGCTTGAGTAGCGGGCTTATCACAGATACGCAGTATTTT | CASSLSSGLITDTQYF | TRBJ2-3 | TRBD2 | TRBV7-3 | NA
TGTGCCAGCTCACCGGGGCTCAGGAACACTGAAGCTTTCTTT | CASSPGLRNTEAFF | TRBJ1-1 | NA | TRBV18 | once
TGCGCCAGCAGCCTGACAGGGACCCAAGAGACCCAGTACTTC | CASSLTGTQETQYF | TRBJ2-5 | TRBD1 | TRBV5-1 | few
TGTGCCAGCAGCCAATTTGGGCAGGGTTATCGTCATCAGCCCCAGCATTTT | CASSQFGQGYRHQPQHF | TRBJ1-5 | NA | TRBV3-1/TRBV3-2 | NA
TGTGCCAGCAGTTTATTCAGGGATGGGGAGCAGTACTTC | CASSLFRDGEQYF | TRBJ2-7 | NA | TRBV12-3/TRBV12-4 | NA
TGCGCCAGCAGCCCTAGACTAGCGGCGAACACCGGGGAGCTGTTTTTT | CASSPRLAANTGELFF | TRBJ2-2 | TRBD2 | TRBV10-1 | NA
TGTGCCAGTGGCATCACAGCGGCAGCTTTCTTT | CASGITAAAFF | TRBJ1-1 | NA | TRBV19 | NA
TGTGCCAGCGGATATGGAGGGACAGGGGGAAGGAACACTGAAGCTTTCTTT | CASGYGGTGGRNTEAFF | TRBJ1-1 | TRBD1 | TRBV19 | NA
TGCGCCAGCAGCTTTAGCGGGGGGGCCAATGAGCAGTTCTTC | CASSFSGGANEQFF | TRBJ2-1 | TRBD2 | TRBV5-1 | NA
TGTGCCAGCAGTGAATACAGGGGAGCCACTGAAGCTTTCTTT | CASSEYRGATEAFF | TRBJ1-1 | TRBD1 | TRBV6-1 | few
TGTGCCAGCAGCTTAATGGGACAGGGGTGGCAAGAGACCCAGTACTTC | CASSLMGQGWQETQYF | TRBJ2-5 | TRBD1 | TRBV11-2 | NA
TGTGCCAGCAGTTACTCGGGACTCGAAAAAAAGAGGTATTTT | CASSYSGLEKKRYF | TRBJ2-3 | NA | TRBV6-5 | NA
TGTGCCAGCAGTGAACGGAGGAACACTGAAGCTTTCTTT | CASSERRNTEAFF | TRBJ1-1 | NA | TRBV2 | NA
TGTGCCAGCTCACCACTGGAGGGCTCCTACACCTTC | CASSPLEGSYTF | TRBJ1-2 | NA | TRBV18 | NA
TGTGCCAGCAGCCCCGACAGTTTGAACACTGAAGCTTTCTTT | CASSPDSLNTEAFF | TRBJ1-1 | NA | TRBV7-3 | NA
TGTGCCAGCAGCCATACAGGAAGTTACGAGCAGTACTTC | CASSHTGSYEQYF | TRBJ2-7 | NA | TRBV7-2 | NA
TGCGCCAGCAGCTTGCGGACTTTACAAAATACGCAGTATTTT | CASSLRTLQNTQYF | TRBJ2-3 | NA | TRBV5-1 | NA
TGTGCCAGTCGGACTAGCGGGGCCCTCTACAATGAGCAGTTCTTC | CASRTSGALYNEQFF | TRBJ2-1 | TRBD2 | TRBV27 | NA
TGTGCCTGGAGTGCAACTAGGACCTCCGCGGGAGGCACTGAAGCTTTCTTT | CAWSATRTSAGGTEAFF | TRBJ1-1 | NA | TRBV30 | NA